This TCR beta chain stems from a study of shared clonotypes between healthy human individuals. Concerning this clone itself: Its target is unknown.

The method was immunoSEQ multiplex PCR; TCRdb's version includes in-frame clones alone and lacks a portion of them. In the table there are approximately 840,000 clones, roughly 96% of which are singletons. Study-wide findings and caveats: Compared with memory subsets, naive subsets generally had larger estimated richness.

CDR1 and CDR2 (germline): MDHEN, SYDVKM. After removal of 6 bases from V and 2 bases from J, the junction contained 6 bases not matched to a gene. The CDR3 length is 15 residues. Naive CD8 cells lacked CD45RO, underwent positive selection for CCR7 and left out terminally differentiated effector memory CD45RA+ cells. The clonotype comes from a man aged 25-40 years in good health. The chain couples TRBV28 to TRBJ2-3, with 9 bases aligning to TRBD1. Sequenced: naive CD8+ T cells sorted from blood. The CDR3 DNA reads as TGTGCCAGCAGAGCCGGACAGGGGTACACAGATACGCAGTATTTT. Translating gives CASRAGQGYTDTQYF.